What follows is one T cell receptor (beta chain) and its context. Its target is not known. This sample stems from a study of post-analysis software for immune sequencing data. Findings and caveats of the study: Included in a set of about five TRBV segments more frequent in patients than controls were TRBV5-6, TRBV5-1 and TRBV20-1. Same-batch samples co-clustered strongly by F measure. Compared against controls, patients with multiple sclerosis displayed significantly lower normalized Chao1 diversity.

The ends lost 3 bases at V and 5 bases at J; junction bases unmatched: 3. The CDR3 is made up of 13 amino acids. The germline gives CDR1 MGHDK, CDR2 SYGVNS. Libraries were made from TCR beta cDNA, and they carried unique molecular identifiers. Each CDR3 protein gets one entry after TCRdb re-called the PCR reads with MiXCR. The repertoire holds roughly 800,000 distinct CDR3 sequences, with 25% to 30% as singletons. The specimen sequenced was blood. V and J are TRBV25-1 and TRBJ1-1; 7 nucleotides line up with TRBD1. The clonotype originates from a girl aged 5 to 17 with multiple sclerosis. Here the CDR3 reads CASSEPGQTEAFF. In nucleotides, the CDR3 is TGTGCCAGCAGTGAGCCGGGACAGACTGAAGCTTTCTTT.